This T cell receptor beta chain was identified in a study of Ad26.COV2.S vaccination and SARS-CoV-2 variants. Study information: Once, or twice with 56 days between doses, Ad26.COV2.S was given intramuscularly. Study conclusions and caveats: Analyses that measured TCR breadth and depth may have underestimated total T cell responses.

Noted treatment: roughly 19 received Ad26.COV2.S at low or high dose, single or two shots; about 5 received placebo; per-sample allocation not given. After the first vaccine or placebo injection, samples were drawn on day 63. Donation was by an adult aged 18-55 years who was in Boston. Wuhan-strain SARS-CoV-2 spike was expressed by the Ad26 vector that made up the vaccine. On this clone: Its specificity is not known.

V shed 5 bases and J shed 1 base, with 8 bases lying between them. The CDR3 has 13 residues. CDR1 and CDR2 from the germline V gene are KGHSH and LQKENI. Profiling relied on immunoSEQ multiplex PCR, and the TCRdb table lists in-frame clones only, not all of them. This sample carries about 330,000 clones, 85% to 90% of them seen once, and the ten largest clones take 4.5% to 5.5%. The clonotype originates from a person aged 18-60 years who received the Ad26.COV2.S COVID-19 vaccine or a placebo. The sequencing used peripheral blood, collected in a trial of Ad26.COV2.S vaccine versus placebo. The chain couples TRBV18 to TRBJ1-1, with D hard to call. CDR3 coding DNA: TGTGCCAGCTCAGCGGCACGGAACACTGAAGCTTTCTTT. Amino acids: CASSAARNTEAFF.